The 31 T cell receptor beta chains below were found in one sample sequenced in a study of cytomegalovirus exposure and HLA in healthy donors. PCR was performed using 60 Vbeta and 13 Jbeta primers. Method: immunoSEQ multiplex PCR; TCRdb's copy keeps in-frame clones and lacks some. The repertoire holds over 100,000 clones, with roughly 82% as singletons. The sequencing input was PBMCs. These receptors were obtained from a male donor in good health and CMV-seropositive.

V gene TRBV5-5 combines with J gene TRBJ1-4; D is ambiguous. From germline, CDR1 is SGHKS and CDR2 YYEKEE (reference sequence). V lost 3 bases, J lost 2 bases, and 8 bases lay in between. The CDR3 is made up of 14 amino acids. The CDR3 is CASSSGGTNEKLFF. The CDR3 DNA reads as TGTGCCAGCAGCTCCGGCGGGACTAATGAAAAACTGTTTTTT.

This chain joins TRBV28 and TRBJ1-5; D remains unclear. Trimming removed 5 bases from V and 9 bases from J, with 11 bases in between. The CDR3 runs to 12 residues. Germline CDR1 is MDHEN and CDR2 is SYDVKM. The CDR3 spells CASSEPGRPQHF. CDR3 sequence (DNA): TGTGCCAGCAGTGAACCGGGTAGGCCCCAGCATTTT.

The chain is built from TRBV28 and TRBJ2-7; D gene uncertain. Germline CDR1 MDHEN, CDR2 SYDVKM. Trimming removed 5 bases from V and 3 bases from J, with 17 bases in between. There are 15 residues in the CDR3. CDR3 amino acids: CASSVLILSFYEQYF. DNA for the CDR3: TGTGCCAGCAGTGTACTTATTTTAAGCTTCTACGAGCAGTACTTC. Looking up the rest from reference TRBV28 and TRBJ2-7 gives the full variable domain: DVKVTQSSRYLVKRTGEKVFLECVQDMDHENMFWYRQDPGLGLRLIYFSYDVKMKEKGDIPEGYSVSREKKERFSLILESASTNQTSMYLCASSVLILSFYEQYFGPGTRLTVT.

This clone was observed a handful of times. The chain employs TRBV15 and TRBJ2-5; D perhaps matches TRBD1 (5 bases). Trimming stripped 3 bases from V and 5 bases from J, with 22 bases between. This CDR3 is 17 amino acids long. Germline CDR1 reads LNHNV; CDR2 reads YYDKDF (reference sequence). CDR3 nucleotides: TGTGCCACCAGCAGTGACGGTCGGGTTAGGGGCCGGGAGACCCAGTACTTC. Its translation: CATSSDGRVRGRETQYF.

The CDR3 DNA sequence: TGCAGCGTTGATTTAGGTACAGGGGGAGAAGCTTTCTTT. It translates to CSVDLGTGGEAFF. The chain has TRBV29-1 and TRBJ1-1; 8 nucleotides align to TRBD1. CDR1 is SQVTM and CDR2 is ANQGSEA in the germline V gene. The trim removed 3 bases at V and 8 bases at J, leaving 8 bases unmatched. The CDR3 totals 13 residues.

With respect to this clone: One end of the junction is discordant with germline, which a read error may explain. V is TRBV28 and J is TRBJ2-4; TRBD1 aligns across 8 bases. Looked up from germline, CDR1 is MDHEN and CDR2 is SYDVKM. CDR3 length equals 17 residues. CDR3 in amino acids: CASSLLGQGASKNSQYF. CDR3 nucleotide sequence: TGTGCCAGCAGTTTATTGGGGCAGGGGGCTTCCAAAAACAGTCAGTACTTC.

V usage is TRBV6-5 and J usage is TRBJ2-5, with 11 bases fitting TRBD1. The J call is in doubt because the DNA end fits TRBJ2-7 better. CDR3 size: 14 residues. From germline, CDR1 is MNHEY and CDR2 SVGAGI. CDR3 amino acids: CASSTGTGGYEQYF. As DNA, the CDR3 is TGTGCCAGCAGTACCGGGACAGGGGGCTACGAGCAGTACTTC.

The CDR3 is CASSLGQTSYNEQFF. The CDR3 region has the DNA TGCGCCAGCAGCTTGGGTCAGACTTCCTACAATGAGCAGTTCTTC. The genes are TRBV5-1 and TRBJ2-1, with D unresolved. Germline V gives CDR1 SGHRS, CDR2 YFSETQ. The CDR3 is made up of 15 amino acids. The V gene lost 0 bases and the J gene lost 1 base, with 8 bases spanning the gap.

V is TRBV19 and J is TRBJ1-1; a weak D match, TRBD1 (5 bases). Germline CDR1 is LNHDA and CDR2 is SQIVND (reference sequence). The length of the CDR3 is 14 residues. Trimming shortened V by 4 bases and J by 4 bases, and 13 bases separated the two germline ends. In nucleotides, the CDR3 is TGTGCCAGTAGTAAGGGGTACAATCCCACTGAAGCTTTCTTT. It yields the protein CASSKGYNPTEAFF.

The rearrangement joins TRBV6-5 to TRBJ1-1; 8 nucleotides match TRBD1. J gave up 8 bases and V 5 bases, and 7 bases lay outside the gene matches. Germline V gene lookup returns CDR1 MNHEY and CDR2 SVGAGI. The CDR3 is made up of 13 amino acids. CDR3 nucleotides: TGTGCCAGCAGTGCCCGGCGGGACAGGGAAGCTTTCTTT. Protein sequence: CASSARRDREAFF.

J is TRBJ2-7 and V is TRBV14, with TRBD1 matching over 8 bases. Germline lookup yields CDR1 SGHDN and CDR2 FVKESK. The V and J ends lost 0 bases and 5 bases, in that order; junction bases with no gene match: 9. The CDR3 runs to 16 residues. This CDR3 is CASSQDVRTGWHEQYF. The CDR3 coding sequence is TGTGCCAGCAGCCAAGACGTGAGGACAGGGTGGCACGAGCAGTACTTC. The variable domain in full, with the rest retrieved from reference TRBV14 and TRBJ2-7, is EAGVTQFPSHSVIEKGQTVTLRCDPISGHDNLYWYRRVMGKEIKFLLHFVKESKQDESGMPNNRFLAERTGGTYSTLKVQPAELEDSGVYFCASSQDVRTGWHEQYFGPGTRLTVT.

This chain links TRBV11-3 with TRBJ2-1; 13 nucleotides match TRBD2. The CDR3 loop spans 15 amino acids. Germline assignment: CDR1 SGHNT and CDR2 YENEEA. Losses at the gene ends were 5 bases for V and 8 bases for J; bases not matched to a gene: 6. The DNA of the CDR3 is TGTGCCAGCAGCCCGACTAGCGGGGGGTTGTATGAGCAGTTCTTC. Protein sequence: CASSPTSGGLYEQFF.

The J gene is TRBJ2-3, the V gene TRBV6-4, with TRBD2 matching 9 bases. Germline values: CDR1 MRHNA, CDR2 SNTAGT. CDR3 length: 14 residues. Unmatched junction bases numbered 3, after V lost 5 bases and J lost 3 bases. The CDR3 bases are TGTGCCAGCAGTATGGCGGGAGGGACAGATACGCAGTATTTT. Protein product: CASSMAGGTDTQYF.

There are a few counts of this clone. This chain connects TRBV6-5 to TRBJ2-3; 9 nucleotides align to TRBD2. J gave up 4 bases and V 2 bases, and 4 bases lay outside the gene matches. The germline CDR1 and CDR2 sequences are MNHEY and SVGAGI. The CDR3 has 15 residues. In nucleotides, the CDR3 is TGTGCCAGCAGTTACCCTAGCGGGATTTCAGATACGCAGTATTTT. Translated, it gives CASSYPSGISDTQYF.

The chain employs TRBV19 and TRBJ1-2; 7 nucleotides agree with TRBD1. CDR3 size: 13 residues. V lost 8 bases to trimming and J lost 0 bases; unmatched junction nucleotides: 3. Germline V gene data show CDR1 as LNHDA and CDR2 as SQIVND (reference sequence). The DNA for the CDR3 is TGTGCCAGTGCGGACAGGACTAACTATGGCTACACCTTC. Translating gives CASADRTNYGYTF.

The gene calls are TRBV6-5 and TRBJ1-2; TRBD1 agrees at 12 bases. CDR1 is MNHEY, CDR2 SVGAGI, per germline. Trimming at V came to 5 bases and at J to 7 bases, leaving 8 bases not matched to a gene. This CDR3 is 15 amino acids long. CDR3 protein: CASSTRDRGRSGYTF. Here the CDR3 DNA reads TGTGCCAGCAGTACTAGGGACAGGGGGCGCAGTGGCTACACCTTC.

This chain joins TRBV30 and TRBJ1-5; 7 nucleotides line up with TRBD1. After removal of 1 base from V and 3 bases from J, the junction contained 3 bases not matched to a gene. CDR1 and CDR2 from the germline V gene are GTSNPN and SVGIG (reference sequence). The CDR3 is 14 residues long. The CDR3 nucleotides are TGTGCCTGGAGTGGGGACAGTCTCAATCAGCCCCAGCATTTT. Its protein product is CAWSGDSLNQPQHF.

This clone occurred once. J is TRBJ2-1 and V is TRBV27; D possibly corresponds to TRBD2 (6 bases). CDR1 and CDR2 from the germline V gene are MNHEY and SMNVEV (reference sequence). Trimming left V 2 bases short and J 10 bases short, with 15 bases between. There are 14 residues in the CDR3. For the CDR3, the DNA is TGTGCCAGCAGTTTAACGGGAGCCCAAAACGAGCAGTTCTTC. This codes for CASSLTGAQNEQFF.

CDR3 residues: CASSLEASRVHEQYF. The CDR3 DNA sequence: TGTGCCAGCAGTTTAGAGGCTTCACGCGTCCACGAGCAGTACTTC. The chain is built from TRBV28 and TRBJ2-7, with no clear D. V was shortened by 2 bases and J by 5 bases, with 16 bases between the two germline ends. The length of the CDR3 is 15 residues. Germline loops: CDR1 MDHEN, CDR2 SYDVKM.

The table lists this clone with a count of one. This chain connects TRBV2 to TRBJ1-5; no clear D. Germline loops: CDR1 SNHLY, CDR2 FYNNEI. This CDR3 has 12 amino acids. Trimming removed 6 bases from V and 5 bases from J, with 8 bases in between. CDR3 protein: CASSPSDQPQHF. DNA for the CDR3: TGTGCCAGCAGCCCCAGTGATCAGCCCCAGCATTTT.

The V and J genes are TRBV5-4 and TRBJ2-3; maybe TRBD1 (7 bases). CDR1 and CDR2 (germline): SGHNT, YYREEE (reference sequence). The CDR3 sequence is 14 residues long. Trimming took off 2 bases at V and 2 bases at J, with 9 bases between the two ends. The CDR3 DNA follows: TGTGCCAGCAGCTTCAGGGGGGCCACAGATACGCAGTATTTT. Protein product: CASSFRGATDTQYF. Full variable domain (missing parts from reference TRBV5-4 and TRBJ2-3): ETGVTQSPTHLIKTRGQQVTLRCSSQSGHNTVSWYQQALGQGPQFIFQYYREEENGRGNFPPRFSGLQFPNYSSELNVNALELDDSALYLCASSFRGATDTQYFGPGTRLTVL.

The rearrangement uses TRBV19 and TRBJ1-3; D gene uncertain. Germline assignment: CDR1 LNHDA and CDR2 SQIVND (reference sequence). V lost 6 bases to trimming and J lost 0 bases, with 6 bases between them. The CDR3 runs 13 residues. The CDR3 region is CASRSISGNTIYF. The CDR3 DNA reads as TGTGCCAGTAGGAGCATCTCTGGAAACACCATATATTTT.

J is TRBJ2-3 and V is TRBV28; TRBD1 agrees at 8 bases. Germline loops: CDR1 MDHEN, CDR2 SYDVKM. The CDR3 runs to 16 residues. V shed 6 bases, J shed 1 base, and the junction held 9 bases outside the gene matches. The DNA of the CDR3 is TGTGCCAGCAGCCCTCTTCAGGGGGCACGCACAGATACGCAGTATTTT. Translated: CASSPLQGARTDTQYF.

V usage is TRBV6-5 and J usage is TRBJ2-7; D remains ambiguous. Germline V CDR1 and CDR2: MNHEY, SVGAGI. V was trimmed by 5 bases and J by 0 bases, leaving 11 bases between them. The CDR3 spans 14 residues. The CDR3 sequence: CASSVDISSYEQYF. The CDR3 DNA follows: TGTGCCAGCAGTGTTGACATAAGCTCCTACGAGCAGTACTTC.

The rearrangement uses TRBV5-6 and TRBJ2-3; possibly TRBD2 for D (7 bases). The CDR3 runs 17 residues. Trimming cost V 4 bases and J 0 bases, with 18 bases left between them. Germline CDR1 SGHDT, CDR2 YYEEEE. CDR3 in amino acids: CASSPTGRGPSTDTQYF. The CDR3 DNA follows: TGTGCCAGCAGCCCTACAGGGAGGGGACCTAGCACAGATACGCAGTATTTT.

The genes are TRBV9 and TRBJ2-1; TRBD1 matches 10 bases. Germline trimming cut 0 bases from V and 9 bases from J; bases unmatched to any gene: 6. The CDR3 loop spans 15 amino acids. CDR1 is SGDLS, CDR2 YYNGEE, per germline. CDR3 region: CASSVGGTGDTEQFF. CDR3 nucleotides: TGTGCCAGCAGCGTAGGGGGGACAGGGGACACTGAGCAGTTCTTC. The variable domain in full, with the rest retrieved from reference TRBV9 and TRBJ2-1, is DSGVTQTPKHLITATGQRVTLRCSPRSGDLSVYWYQQSLDQGLQFLIQYYNGEERAKGNILERFSAQQFPDLHSELNLSSLELGDSALYFCASSVGGTGDTEQFFGPGTRLTVL.

The CDR3 DNA follows: TGCGCCAGCAGCATAGGACTAGCGCTAGAGACCCAGTACTTC. It specifies CASSIGLALETQYF. The chain has TRBV5-1 and TRBJ2-5; 9 bases are a match to TRBD2. CDR1 is SGHRS and CDR2 is YFSETQ in the germline V gene. V was clipped by 4 bases and J by 4 bases; unmatched bases: 5. The CDR3 runs to 14 residues.

This chain uses TRBV6-1 with TRBJ2-6, with 7 bases that match TRBD2. The CDR3 contains 15 residues. Germline lookup yields CDR1 MNHNS and CDR2 SASEGT. V was pared by 8 bases and J by 1 base, with 5 bases of the junction left unmatched. This CDR3 reads CASAREGSGANVLTF. In DNA form, the CDR3 reads TGTGCCAGCGCGAGGGAGGGGTCTGGGGCCAACGTCCTGACTTTC.

The DNA of the CDR3 is TGTGCCAGCTCACTCCGGGACAGGGTCTCTAATTCACCCCTCCACTTT. This encodes CASSLRDRVSNSPLHF. The rearrangement links TRBV18 to TRBJ1-6, with 9 bases identical to TRBD1. The junction had 7 bases not matched to a gene; V was cut back by 4 bases and J by 6 bases. The CDR3 consists of 16 residues. The germline gives CDR1 KGHSH, CDR2 LQKENI.

This sequence joins TRBV7-9 and TRBJ2-5, with D perhaps TRBD1 (5 bases). CDR1 SEHNR and CDR2 FQNEAQ come from the germline V gene (reference sequence). The CDR3 contains 15 residues. Trimming took 2 bases from V and 5 from J, leaving 15 bases between them. CDR3 residues: CASSLRRQLRETQYF. Here the CDR3 DNA reads TGTGCCAGCAGCTTACGGAGACAGCTAAGGGAGACCCAGTACTTC.

A remark on this clone: At one end the junction does not follow the germline gene, possibly because of a read error. This rearrangement joins TRBV5-1 to TRBJ2-6; perhaps TRBD1 as D (6 bases). The CDR3 is 16 residues long. Germline loops: CDR1 SGHRS, CDR2 YFSETQ. The CDR3 DNA follows: TGCGCCAGCAGCTTCCCACAGGGCGCTGGGGCCAACGGCCTGACTTTC. It translates to CASSFPQGAGANGLTF.